The following is a TCR beta chain sequence with its context. Its antigen is unidentified. The data are from a study of cytomegalovirus exposure and HLA in healthy donors. Study-wide findings and caveats: Cytomegalovirus-associated status was assigned to more than 150 TCR beta chains. Reportedly, diagnosis of cytomegalovirus status by the classifier showed high specificity and sensitivity.

While the first cohort had hundreds of subjects, the donors belonged to the separate validation cohort of about 120 subjects. Profiling relied on immunoSEQ multiplex PCR, and the TCRdb table lists in-frame clones only, not all of them. The repertoire holds around 220,000 clones, with 80% to 85% as singletons. The clonotype originates from a woman in her thirties in good health and CMV-seropositive. The sequenced sample was PBMCs.

CDR3 bases: TGTGCCAGCAGTGAATTGGACAGTGACACTGAAGCTTTCTTT. Amino acids: CASSELDSDTEAFF. The genes are TRBV6-1 and TRBJ1-1; perhaps TRBD1 as D (6 bases). Germline-derived CDR1 and CDR2 are MNHNS and SASEGT. With 2 bases removed from V and 3 bases from J, the gap between germline ends came to 10 bases. The CDR3 totals 14 residues.